This T cell receptor (beta chain) derives from a study of cytomegalovirus exposure and HLA in healthy donors. Study observations and caveats: First-cohort TCR clusters tended to co-occur in the 120 or so validation repertoires, a later analysis found. A few CMV-associated chains were confirmed in vitro to be specific for CMV antigens. Overall, around 150 TCR beta chains were annotated as cytomegalovirus-associated. The study found most TCR sequences rare, yet found some public TCRs in many donors.

This clone was recorded once. Its antigen is unknown. Data came from immunoSEQ multiplex PCR; TCRdb stores just in-frame clones and leaves some out. Here the sample spans under 300,000 clones, around 90% being singletons. With V trimmed by 6 bases and J by 3 bases, 4 bases remained unmatched. The CDR3 is 14 residues long. Germline CDR1 SGHTA, CDR2 FQGTGA. Sequencing input: PBMCs. This receptor was obtained from a woman younger than 35 in good health and CMV-seronegative. The rearrangement joins TRBV7-3 to TRBJ2-3; 9 nucleotides line up with TRBD2. Here the CDR3 reads CASSLGLATDTQYF. The CDR3, as DNA: TGTGCCAGCAGTCTGGGACTAGCAACAGATACGCAGTATTTT.